Below are 16 T cell receptor beta chains sequenced from a single sample in a study of T cell changes during pregnancy in multiple sclerosis. The assay was immunoSEQ multiplex PCR, and TCRdb's table has in-frame clones only and misses some. The table includes about 8,500 clones, approximately 90% detected once. The material was CD8+ T cells from peripheral blood mononuclear cells, obtained in the first trimester of pregnancy. These receptors all stem from a female donor in good health, enrolled as a control in a pregnancy study.

In this sample, this clone turned up a few times. This chain links TRBV12-1 with TRBJ2-1; TRBD2, as called in the table, went unchecked against the DNA. TRBV12-1 corresponds to a pseudogene. The CDR3 covers 16 residues. The CDR3 sequence: CASSFARLAGANEQFF. CDR3 DNA sequence: TGTGCCAGCAGCTTTGCGAGACTAGCGGGAGCCAATGAGCAGTTCTTC.

This clone is a singleton in its sample. The chain employs TRBV15 and TRBJ2-3; possibly TRBD2 for D (5 bases). Germline V gives CDR1 LNHNV, CDR2 YYDKDF (reference sequence). The CDR3 runs to 15 residues. Trimming took off 2 bases at V and 2 bases at J, with 11 bases between the two ends. The CDR3, as DNA: TGTGCCACCAGCAGAAGCCGGGAACCCACAGATACGCAGTATTTT. Its translation: CATSRSREPTDTQYF.

This chain joins TRBV6-1 and TRBJ1-5; tentatively, D is TRBD1 (6 bases). Trimming stripped 2 bases from V and 4 bases from J, with 12 bases between. Germline lookup yields CDR1 MNHNS and CDR2 SASEGT. There are 15 residues in the CDR3. The CDR3 DNA reads as TGTGCCAGCAGTGAACAGGGGAGCAATAATCAGCCCCAGCATTTT. The encoded protein is CASSEQGSNNQPQHF.

The chain is built from TRBV2 and TRBJ2-3; 9 nucleotides match TRBD2. Looked up from germline, CDR1 is SNHLY and CDR2 is FYNNEI. The CDR3 consists of 16 residues. V lost 7 bases and J lost 2; bases outside the gene matches: 10. DNA for the CDR3: TGTGCCAGCACCGGAAGAGCGGGAGGCTTCACAGATACGCAGTATTTT. This translates into CASTGRAGGFTDTQYF. Full variable domain (outside the CDR3, taken from reference TRBV2 and TRBJ2-3): EPEVTQTPSHQVTQMGQEVILRCVPISNHLYFYWYRQILGQKVEFLVSFYNNEISEKSEIFDDQFSVERPDGSNFTLKIRSTKLEDSAMYFCASTGRAGGFTDTQYFGPGTRLTVL.

This chain uses TRBV2 with TRBJ1-1, with D possibly TRBD1 on 5 matching bases. CDR3 size: 14 residues. CDR1 and CDR2 from the germline V gene are SNHLY and FYNNEI. With 6 bases removed from V and 11 bases from J, the gap between germline ends came to 22 bases. The CDR3 coding sequence is TGTGCCAGCAGCCATCCCCCTGACCGCGGGGGGGCTTTCTTT. This codes for CASSHPPDRGGAFF.

V gene TRBV7-8 combines with J gene TRBJ2-5, with 7 bases that match TRBD2. The trim removed 3 bases at V and 5 bases at J, leaving 12 bases unmatched. Per germline, CDR1 SGHVS and CDR2 FQNEAQ. The CDR3 totals 16 residues. CDR3 amino acids: CASSLGRVPGRETQYF. The CDR3 DNA reads TGTGCCAGCAGCTTGGGGAGGGTCCCGGGTCGGGAGACCCAGTACTTC.

This clone was seen a few times. This chain links TRBV28 with TRBJ2-5; 9 bases line up with TRBD2. V trimming: 3 bases; J trimming: 5 bases; junction bases outside the gene matches: 13. CDR3 length: 17 residues. The germline V gene has CDR1 MDHEN and CDR2 SYDVKM. The CDR3 sequence: CASSFLSSGGGFETQYF. As DNA, the CDR3 is TGTGCCAGCAGTTTCCTAAGTAGCGGGGGAGGTTTCGAGACCCAGTACTTC.

The chain has TRBV6-5 and TRBJ1-2, with 8 positions matching TRBD1. Germline lookup yields CDR1 MNHEY and CDR2 SVGAGI. This CDR3 spans 15 amino acids. The junction had 13 bases not matched to a gene; V was cut back by 6 bases and J by 7 bases. CDR3 bases: TGTGCCAGCAGGTCTCGGGACAGGCCTTTTGGTGGCTACACCTTC. It is translated as CASRSRDRPFGGYTF.

The chain couples TRBV27 to TRBJ2-4, with 7 bases matching TRBD2. With 4 bases clipped from V and 3 bases from J, the junction kept 9 bases outside the gene matches. Germline V gene sequence: CDR1 MNHEY, CDR2 SMNVEV (reference sequence). The CDR3 covers 16 residues. CDR3 in amino acids: CASSSPAGGGKNIQYF. CDR3 bases: TGTGCCAGCAGTTCCCCTGCTGGCGGGGGCAAAAACATTCAGTACTTC.

V usage is TRBV25-1 and J usage is TRBJ2-1; 9 bases line up with TRBD2. This CDR3 has 16 amino acids. The germline V gene encodes CDR1 MGHDK and CDR2 SYGVNS. V was pared by 4 bases and J by 5 bases, with 9 bases of the junction left unmatched. In nucleotides, the CDR3 is TGTGCCAGCAGTGTTTCCGGGACTAGCAGTGACAATGAGCAGTTCTTC. Its translation: CASSVSGTSSDNEQFF. Drawing the rest from reference TRBV25-1 and TRBJ2-1, the complete variable domain is EADIYQTPRYLVIGTGKKITLECSQTMGHDKMYWYQQDPGMELHLIHYSYGVNSTEKGDLSSESTVSRIRTEHFPLTLESARPSHTSQYLCASSVSGTSSDNEQFFGPGTRLTVL.

V and J are TRBV6-1 and TRBJ1-5; 7 bases fit TRBD1. This CDR3 has 15 residues. V lost 0 bases and J lost 8; bases outside the gene matches: 7. The germline gives CDR1 MNHNS, CDR2 SASEGT. The CDR3 region has the DNA TGTGCCAGCAGTGAAGCGCAAGGGGGCGCGGAGCCCCAGCATTTT. It yields the protein CASSEAQGGAEPQHF.

The chain joins TRBV4-2 to TRBJ1-3; TRBD1 might be the D (6 bases). V dropped 4 bases and J dropped 0 bases, with 13 bases sitting between them. Germline lookup yields CDR1 LGHNA and CDR2 YNFKEQ. CDR3 size: 16 residues. CDR3 DNA: TGTGCCAGCAGCCTAAACAGGGAAGTCTCTGGAAACACCATATATTTT. It codes for CASSLNREVSGNTIYF.

This sequence joins TRBV4-2 and TRBJ2-1; no definite D call. The CDR3 sequence is 14 residues long. V was shortened by 0 bases and J by 6 bases, with 9 bases between the two germline ends. Germline CDR1 is LGHNA and CDR2 is YNFKEQ. CDR3 residues: CASSQENVANEQFF. CDR3 DNA sequence: TGTGCCAGCAGCCAAGAAAATGTGGCCAATGAGCAGTTCTTC.

This clone was detected only a few times. V usage is TRBV6-1 and J usage is TRBJ2-3; TRBD1 is a possible D gene (7 bases). V was pared by 3 bases and J by 4 bases, with 17 bases between. Germline assignment: CDR1 MNHNS and CDR2 SASEGT. The CDR3 consists of 16 residues. The CDR3 DNA reads TGTGCCAGCAGTGACGGAGGGGGCAAGGGATCAGATACGCAGTATTTT. This translates into CASSDGGGKGSDTQYF.

This clone appeared a single time. CDR3 in DNA: TGCGCCAGCAGCTGGACGGGAGGGTCCTACGAGCAGTACTTC. This sequence encodes CASSWTGGSYEQYF. The rearrangement joins TRBV5-1 to TRBJ2-7; 8 bases map to TRBD2. Germline V CDR1 and CDR2: SGHRS, YFSETQ. V was pared by 3 bases and J by 1 base, with 3 bases of the junction left unmatched. CDR3 size: 14 residues.

This clone occurred once. V gene TRBV6-5 combines with J gene TRBJ1-1; D gene ambiguous. V lost 2 bases to trimming and J lost 0 bases, with 10 bases between them. The CDR3 has 15 residues. CDR1 and CDR2 from the germline V gene are MNHEY and SVGAGI. The CDR3 loop is CASSYSIIMNTEAFF. The CDR3 DNA reads as TGTGCCAGCAGTTACAGCATTATCATGAACACTGAAGCTTTCTTT.